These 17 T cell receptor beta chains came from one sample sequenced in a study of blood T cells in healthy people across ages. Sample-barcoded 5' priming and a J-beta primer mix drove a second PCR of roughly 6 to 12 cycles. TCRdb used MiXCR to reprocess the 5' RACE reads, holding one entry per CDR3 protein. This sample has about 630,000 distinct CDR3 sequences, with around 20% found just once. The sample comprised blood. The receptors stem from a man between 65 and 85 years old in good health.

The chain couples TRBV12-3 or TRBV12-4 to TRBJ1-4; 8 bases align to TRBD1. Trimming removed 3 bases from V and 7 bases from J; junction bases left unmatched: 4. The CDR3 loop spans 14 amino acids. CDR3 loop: CASSLRQGAEKLFF. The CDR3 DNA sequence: TGTGCCAGCAGTTTGCGGCAGGGGGCTGAAAAACTGTTTTTT.

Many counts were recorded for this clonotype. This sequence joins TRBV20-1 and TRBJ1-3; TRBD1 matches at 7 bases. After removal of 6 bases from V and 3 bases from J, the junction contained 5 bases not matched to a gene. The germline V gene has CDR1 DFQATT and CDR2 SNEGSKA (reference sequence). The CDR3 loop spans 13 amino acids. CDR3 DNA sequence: TGCAGTGCCGACAGGGACGGTGGAAACACCATATATTTT. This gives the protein CSADRDGGNTIYF.

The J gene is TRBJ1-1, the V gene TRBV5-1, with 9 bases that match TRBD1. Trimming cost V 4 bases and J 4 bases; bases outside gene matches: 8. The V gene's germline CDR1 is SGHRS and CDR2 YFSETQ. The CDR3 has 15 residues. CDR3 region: CASSPGTGSGTEAFF. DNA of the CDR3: TGCGCCAGCAGCCCGGGGACAGGGAGTGGCACTGAAGCTTTCTTT.

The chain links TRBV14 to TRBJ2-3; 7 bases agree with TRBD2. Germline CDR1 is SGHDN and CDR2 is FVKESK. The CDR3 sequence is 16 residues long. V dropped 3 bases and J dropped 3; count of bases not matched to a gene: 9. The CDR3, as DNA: TGTGCCAGCAGCCACCTTGGCGGGAGCTGGACAGATACGCAGTATTTT. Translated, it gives CASSHLGGSWTDTQYF.

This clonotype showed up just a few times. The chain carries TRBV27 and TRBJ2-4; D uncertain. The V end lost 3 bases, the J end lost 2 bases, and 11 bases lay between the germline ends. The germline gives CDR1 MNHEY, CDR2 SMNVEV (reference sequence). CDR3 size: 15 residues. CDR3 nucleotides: TGTGCCAGCAGTTTGAGAGAGATGACCAAAAACATTCAGTACTTC. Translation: CASSLREMTKNIQYF.

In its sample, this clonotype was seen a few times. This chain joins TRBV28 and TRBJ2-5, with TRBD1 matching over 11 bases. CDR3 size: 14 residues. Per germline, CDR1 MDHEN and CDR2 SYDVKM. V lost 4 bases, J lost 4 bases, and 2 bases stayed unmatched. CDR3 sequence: CASSWGTGGETQYF. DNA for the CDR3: TGTGCCAGCAGTTGGGGGACAGGGGGAGAGACCCAGTACTTC.

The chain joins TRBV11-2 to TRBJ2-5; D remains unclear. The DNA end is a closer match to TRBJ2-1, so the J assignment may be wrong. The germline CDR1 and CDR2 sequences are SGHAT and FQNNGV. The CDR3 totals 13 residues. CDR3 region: CASSSGRINEQFF. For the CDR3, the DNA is TGTGCCAGCAGCTCCGGACGCATCAATGAGCAGTTCTTC.

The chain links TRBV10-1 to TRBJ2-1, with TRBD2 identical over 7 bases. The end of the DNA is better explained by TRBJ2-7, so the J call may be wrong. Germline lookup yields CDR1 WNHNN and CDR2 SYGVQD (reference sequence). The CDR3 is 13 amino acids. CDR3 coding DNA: TGCGCCAGCAGCTACGGACTAGAGGGCGAGCAGTACTTC. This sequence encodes CASSYGLEGEQYF.

In DNA form, the CDR3 reads TGCAGTGCTAGATACGGACTAGCGGGATACAATGAGCAGTTCTTC. Protein: CSARYGLAGYNEQFF. This chain links TRBV20-1 with TRBJ2-1; 12 bases fit TRBD2. The CDR3 has 15 amino acids. Germline values: CDR1 DFQATT, CDR2 SNEGSKA (reference sequence). Trimming at V came to 2 bases and at J to 4 bases, leaving 3 bases not matched to a gene.

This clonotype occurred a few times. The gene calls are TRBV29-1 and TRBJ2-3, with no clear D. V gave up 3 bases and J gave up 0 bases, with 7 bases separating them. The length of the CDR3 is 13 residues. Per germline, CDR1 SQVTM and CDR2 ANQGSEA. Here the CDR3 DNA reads TGCAGCGTTGATTTCGGGAGCACAGATACGCAGTATTTT. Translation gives CSVDFGSTDTQYF.

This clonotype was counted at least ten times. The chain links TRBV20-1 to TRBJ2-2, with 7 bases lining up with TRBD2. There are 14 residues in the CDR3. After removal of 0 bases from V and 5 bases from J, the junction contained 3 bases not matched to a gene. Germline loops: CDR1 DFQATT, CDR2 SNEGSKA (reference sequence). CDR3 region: CSARDLAETGELFF. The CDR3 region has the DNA TGCAGTGCTAGAGACCTAGCGGAAACCGGGGAGCTGTTTTTT.

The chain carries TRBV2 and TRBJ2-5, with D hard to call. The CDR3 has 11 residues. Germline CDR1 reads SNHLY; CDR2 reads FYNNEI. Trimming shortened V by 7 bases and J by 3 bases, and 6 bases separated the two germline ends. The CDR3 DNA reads TGTGCCAGCACGATGAAAGAGACCCAGTACTTC. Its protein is CASTMKETQYF.

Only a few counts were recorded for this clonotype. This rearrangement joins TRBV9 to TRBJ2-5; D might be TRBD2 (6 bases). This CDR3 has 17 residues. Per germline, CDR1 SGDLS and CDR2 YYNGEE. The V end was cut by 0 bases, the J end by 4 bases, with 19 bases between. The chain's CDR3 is CASSVGSSERVSETQYF. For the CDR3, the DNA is TGTGCCAGCAGCGTAGGATCTAGCGAGAGGGTGTCAGAGACCCAGTACTTC.

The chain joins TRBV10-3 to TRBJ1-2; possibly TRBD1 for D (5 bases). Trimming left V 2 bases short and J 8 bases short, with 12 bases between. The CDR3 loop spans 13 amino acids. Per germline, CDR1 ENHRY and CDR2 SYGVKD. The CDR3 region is CAISEGPGDGYTF. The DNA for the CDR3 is TGTGCCATCAGTGAGGGCCCCGGGGACGGCTACACCTTC.

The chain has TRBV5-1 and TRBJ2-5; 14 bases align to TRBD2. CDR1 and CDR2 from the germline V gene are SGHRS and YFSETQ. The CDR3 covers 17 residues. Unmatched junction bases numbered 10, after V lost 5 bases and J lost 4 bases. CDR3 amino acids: CASRHGGLAGVVETQYF. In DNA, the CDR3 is TGCGCCAGCAGGCATGGGGGACTAGCGGGAGTGGTAGAGACCCAGTACTTC.

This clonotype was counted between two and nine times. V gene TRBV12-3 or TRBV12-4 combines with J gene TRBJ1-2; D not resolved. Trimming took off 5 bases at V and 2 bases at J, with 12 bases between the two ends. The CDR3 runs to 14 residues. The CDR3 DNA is TGTGCCAGCAGTCCTCAAGACGGAAACTATGGCTACACCTTC. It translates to CASSPQDGNYGYTF.

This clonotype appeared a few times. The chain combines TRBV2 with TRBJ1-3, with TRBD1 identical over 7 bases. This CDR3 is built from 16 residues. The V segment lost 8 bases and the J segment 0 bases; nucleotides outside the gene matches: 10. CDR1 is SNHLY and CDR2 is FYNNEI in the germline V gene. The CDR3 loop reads CASSTPTGSSGNTIYF. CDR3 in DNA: TGTGCCAGCTCGACCCCGACAGGGAGCTCTGGAAACACCATATATTTT.